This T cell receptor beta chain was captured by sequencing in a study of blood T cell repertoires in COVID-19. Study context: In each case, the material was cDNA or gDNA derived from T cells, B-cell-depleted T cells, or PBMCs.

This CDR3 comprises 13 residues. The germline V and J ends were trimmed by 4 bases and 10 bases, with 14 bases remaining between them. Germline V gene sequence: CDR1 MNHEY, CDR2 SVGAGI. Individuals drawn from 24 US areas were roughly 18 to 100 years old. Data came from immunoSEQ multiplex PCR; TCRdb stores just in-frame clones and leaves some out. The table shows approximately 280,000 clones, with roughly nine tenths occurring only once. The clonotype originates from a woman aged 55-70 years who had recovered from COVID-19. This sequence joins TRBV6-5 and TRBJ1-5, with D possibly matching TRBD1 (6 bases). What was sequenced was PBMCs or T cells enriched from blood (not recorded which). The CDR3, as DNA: TGTGCCAGCAGTTTTCAGGGGTCCGAACCCCAGCATTTT. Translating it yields CASSFQGSEPQHF.